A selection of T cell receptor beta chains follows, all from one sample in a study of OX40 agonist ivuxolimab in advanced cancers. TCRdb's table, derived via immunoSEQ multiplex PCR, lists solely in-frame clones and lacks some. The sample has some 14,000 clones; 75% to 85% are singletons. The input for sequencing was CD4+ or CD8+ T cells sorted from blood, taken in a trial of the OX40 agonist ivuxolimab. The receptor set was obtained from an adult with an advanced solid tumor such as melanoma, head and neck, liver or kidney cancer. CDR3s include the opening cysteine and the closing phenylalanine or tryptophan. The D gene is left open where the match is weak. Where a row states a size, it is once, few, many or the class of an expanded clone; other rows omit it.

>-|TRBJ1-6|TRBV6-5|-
CASSYSEGSPLHF
TGTGCCAGCAGTTACTCGGAAGGATCACCCCTCCACTTT
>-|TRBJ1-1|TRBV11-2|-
CASSLSTYTEAFF
TGTGCCAGCAGCTTAAGCACATACACTGAAGCTTTCTTT
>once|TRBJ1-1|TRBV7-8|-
CASSLRPAGPKHEAFF
TGTGCCAGCAGCTTAAGGCCGGCGGGGCCAAAACACGAAGCTTTCTTT
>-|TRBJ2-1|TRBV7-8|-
CASSFSDPPGNEQFF
TGTGCCAGCAGCTTTTCTGACCCGCCCGGGAATGAGCAGTTCTTC
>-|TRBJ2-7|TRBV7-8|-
CASSLMQGPSYEQYF
TGTGCCAGCAGCTTAATGCAGGGCCCGTCCTACGAGCAGTACTTC
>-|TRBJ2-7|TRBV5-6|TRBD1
CASSLGQGAYEQYF
TGTGCCAGCAGCTTGGGACAGGGGGCCTACGAGCAGTACTTC
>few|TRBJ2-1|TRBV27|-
CASSLLTALSSYNEQFF
TGTGCCAGCAGTTTATTGACAGCCCTAAGCTCCTACAATGAGCAGTTCTTC
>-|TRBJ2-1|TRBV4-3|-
CASSQDPGAGSYNEQFF
TGCGCCAGCAGCCAAGATCCAGGGGCCGGGTCCTACAATGAGCAGTTCTTC
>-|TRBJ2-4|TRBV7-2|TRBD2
CASSPWEGRNIQYF
TGTGCCAGCAGCCCCTGGGAGGGGCGAAACATTCAGTACTTC
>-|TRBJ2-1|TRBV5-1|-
CASSPEGLGNEQFF
TGCGCCAGCAGCCCAGAAGGCCTAGGGAATGAGCAGTTCTTC
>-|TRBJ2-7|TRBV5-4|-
CASSLGEYYEQYF
TGTGCCAGCAGCTTGGGCGAGTACTACGAGCAGTACTTC
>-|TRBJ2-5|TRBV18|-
CASSPGQETQYF
TGTGCCAGCTCACCGGGGCAAGAGACCCAGTACTTC
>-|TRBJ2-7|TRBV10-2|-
CASSEVGTSYEQYF
TGCGCCAGCAGTGAGGTCGGCACCTCCTACGAGCAGTACTTC
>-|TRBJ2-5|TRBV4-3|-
CASSQEGRLETQYF
TGCGCCAGCAGCCAAGAAGGCAGGCTGGAGACCCAGTACTTC
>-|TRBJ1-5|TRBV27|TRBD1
CASSLSQGAFQPQHF
TGTGCCAGCAGTTTATCACAGGGGGCTTTTCAGCCCCAGCATTTT
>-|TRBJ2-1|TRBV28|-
CASRTWVGNEQFF
TGTGCCAGCAGGACGTGGGTAGGCAATGAGCAGTTCTTC
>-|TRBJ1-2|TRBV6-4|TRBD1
CASSDVTGTGYYGYTF
TGTGCCAGCAGCGACGTTACCGGGACAGGGTACTATGGCTACACCTTC
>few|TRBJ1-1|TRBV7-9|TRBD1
CASSLAQGADTEAFF
TGTGCCAGCAGCTTAGCACAGGGGGCAGACACTGAAGCTTTCTTT
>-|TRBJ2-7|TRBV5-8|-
CASSPDYEQYF
TGTGCCAGCAGTCCCGACTACGAGCAGTACTTC
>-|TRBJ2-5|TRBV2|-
CASRPYRAQGGGETQYF
TGTGCCAGCAGACCATATCGAGCACAGGGTGGGGGGGAGACCCAGTACTTC
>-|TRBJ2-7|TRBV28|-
CASSPLEGGAYEQYF
TGTGCCAGCAGTCCCCTTGAGGGGGGTGCTTACGAGCAGTACTTC
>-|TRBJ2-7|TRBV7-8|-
CASSLGWAGQYF
TGTGCCAGCAGCCTGGGGTGGGCGGGGCAGTACTTC
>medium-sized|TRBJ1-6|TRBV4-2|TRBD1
CASSQGQEYSPLHF
TGTGCCAGCAGCCAGGGACAGGAATATTCACCCCTCCACTTT
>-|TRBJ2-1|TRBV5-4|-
CASRSENNEQFF
TGTGCCAGCAGGTCAGAGAACAATGAGCAGTTCTTC
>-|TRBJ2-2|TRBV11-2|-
CATDSPTGELFF
TGTGCCACCGATAGCCCTACCGGGGAGCTGTTTTTT
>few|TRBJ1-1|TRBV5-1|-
CASSDSNTEAFF
TGCGCCAGTTCCGACAGTAACACTGAAGCTTTCTTT
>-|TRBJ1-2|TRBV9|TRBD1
CASSAGQGAYGYTF
TGTGCCAGCAGCGCGGGACAGGGCGCCTATGGCTACACCTTC
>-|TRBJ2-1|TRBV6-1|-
CASSEVPAYNEQFF
TGTGCCAGCAGTGAAGTCCCAGCCTACAATGAGCAGTTCTTC
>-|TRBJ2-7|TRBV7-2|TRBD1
CASSSTGAIYEQYF
TGTGCCAGCAGCTCGACAGGGGCTATCTACGAGCAGTACTTC